The source of this TCR beta chain is a study of blood T cell repertoires in COVID-19. Study-wide context: Whether acute or convalescent, the COVID-19 samples came from the United States, Italy and Spain.

TCRdb's copy holds only in-frame clones and misses some; the assay was immunoSEQ multiplex PCR. Of 110,000 to 150,000 clones in the sample, 75% to 90% are singletons; the top ten hold 9.5% to 11%. This CDR3 has 15 amino acids. The germline V gene has CDR1 MNHEY and CDR2 SVGAGI. V gave up 8 bases and J gave up 6 bases, with 20 bases separating them. The chain employs TRBV6-5 and TRBJ2-1; TRBD1 might be the D (5 bases). The specimen was peripheral blood. This TCR came from a woman of 80 years or more with acute or convalescent COVID-19. The CDR3 sequence: CASANGRAYGNEQFF. CDR3 nucleotide sequence: TGTGCCAGCGCCAATGGCAGGGCCTACGGCAATGAGCAGTTCTTC.